The 5 T cell receptor beta chains below all came from one sample that was sequenced in a study of shared clonotypes between healthy human individuals. Assay: immunoSEQ multiplex PCR; the TCRdb copy retains only in-frame clones and omits some. The data contain millions of clones, about 95% of them singletons. Naive CD8 populations comprised CD45RO-negative cells positively selected for CCR7, excluding terminally differentiated effector memory CD45RA+ cells. The specimen was naive CD8+ T cells sorted from blood. Receptors originate from a young man in good health.

Comment on this clone: The same CDR3 also results from other DNA sequences found in this sample. This rearrangement joins TRBV27 to TRBJ2-1; D is uncertain. Trimming left V 0 bases short and J 0 bases short, with 6 bases between. The germline V gene has CDR1 MNHEY and CDR2 SMNVEV (reference sequence). The length of the CDR3 is 15 residues. The CDR3: CASSLSESSYNEQFF. The DNA of the CDR3 is TGTGCCAGCAGTTTATCAGAGAGCTCCTACAATGAGCAGTTCTTC.

CDR3 sequence (DNA): TGTGCCAGCAGTTTGGGTTTCGGGGGGGCCTTAGATACGCAGTATTTT. Its protein is CASSLGFGGALDTQYF. The chain carries TRBV28 and TRBJ2-3, with 8 positions matching TRBD2. This CDR3 has 16 amino acids. Losses at the gene ends were 3 bases for V and 5 bases for J; bases not matched to a gene: 10. The V gene's germline CDR1 is MDHEN and CDR2 SYDVKM.

The V call is TRBV9, the J call TRBJ2-7; TRBD1 agrees at 8 bases. J was trimmed by 2 bases and V by 4 bases; bases with no gene match: 11. This CDR3 comprises 16 residues. CDR1 is SGDLS, CDR2 YYNGEE, per germline. The DNA of the CDR3 is TGTGCCAGCAGCAAAGAGTGGACAGGGAGCGCCTACGAGCAGTACTTC. It translates to CASSKEWTGSAYEQYF.

The CDR3 DNA reads as TGTGCCAGTCGGACTAGCGGTCCTTTGTCCTACGAGCAGTACTTC. This codes for CASRTSGPLSYEQYF. The genes are TRBV25-1 and TRBJ2-7; 10 bases align to TRBD2. V shed 9 bases and J 1 base; nucleotides not matched to a gene: 9. The germline V gene encodes CDR1 MGHDK and CDR2 SYGVNS. The CDR3 covers 15 residues.

The table lists this clone with a few counts. CDR3 in DNA: TGTGCCAGCAGCCCGTCGGGGACAGGGCGTTACACCGGGGAGCTGTTTTTT. Translating gives CASSPSGTGRYTGELFF. V is TRBV11-2 and J is TRBJ2-2, with TRBD1 matching 9 bases. After removal of 5 bases from V and 3 bases from J, the junction contained 10 bases not matched to a gene. CDR1 is SGHAT and CDR2 is FQNNGV in the germline V gene. The CDR3 is made up of 17 amino acids. Complete variable domain (other parts from reference TRBV11-2 and TRBJ2-2): EAGVAQSPRYKIIEKRQSVAFWCNPISGHATLYWYQQILGQGPKLLIQFQNNGVVDDSQLPKDRFSAERLKGVDSTLKIQPAKLEDSAVYLCASSPSGTGRYTGELFFGEGSRLTVL.